This T cell receptor (beta chain) appears in the sequencing data of a study of OX40 agonist ivuxolimab in advanced cancers. Clones were read by immunoSEQ multiplex PCR, and TCRdb kept only the in-frame ones, dropping some. The table records 90,000 to 100,000 clones, around 85% of them present only once. The table lists this clone with a count of one. CDR1 and CDR2 from the germline V gene are SGHDT and YYEEEE. The length of the CDR3 is 15 residues. J lost 2 bases, V lost 4 bases, and 8 bases had no gene match. This specimen consisted of CD4+ or CD8+ T cells sorted from blood, obtained in a trial of the OX40 agonist ivuxolimab. The rearrangement uses TRBV5-6 and TRBJ1-2; TRBD1 matches 7 bases. This receptor was obtained from an adult with an advanced solid tumor such as melanoma, head and neck, liver or kidney cancer. Here the CDR3 reads CASSAPDRSNYGYTF. CDR3 bases: TGTGCCAGCAGCGCACCGGACAGGAGCAACTATGGCTACACCTTC.